The rows below give T cell receptor beta chains drawn from one sample of a study of beta chain features in type 1 diabetes. Method: immunoSEQ multiplex PCR; TCRdb's copy keeps in-frame clones and lacks some. The sample lists about 340,000 clones, about 13% occurring once. Specimen: naive CD4+ T cells from blood. The receptors were gathered from a young woman with type 1 diabetes. The CDR3 runs from the conserved cysteine through the conserved F or W. The D gene is left open where the match is weak. Not every row has a clone size; where given, it reads once, few, many or a size class.

>NA|NA|TRBJ2-1|TRBV5-1
TGCGCCAGCAGCCCCGGCGGGGCCAATGAGCAGTTCTTC
CASSPGGANEQFF
>NA|NA|TRBJ2-5|TRBV4-3
TGCGCCAGCAGCCAAGGGCAGGGGGGAGAGACCCAGTACTTC
CASSQGQGGETQYF
>few|NA|TRBJ1-1|TRBV2
TGTGCCAGCAAATTTTTAGAGAACACTGAAGCTTTCTTT
CASKFLENTEAFF
>once|TRBD2|TRBJ2-1|TRBV15
TGTGCCACCAGCAGAGATCCACCGGGACTAGCGGGATACAATGAGCAGTTCTTC
CATSRDPPGLAGYNEQFF
>NA|NA|TRBJ2-1|TRBV5-4
TGTGCCAGCAGCTTGGTCCAGTCCGTATACAATGAGCAGTTCTTC
CASSLVQSVYNEQFF
>few|TRBD2|TRBJ2-5|TRBV2
TGTGCCAGCAGCGATGCGGGACTAGGCCGTAAGACCCAGTACTTC
CASSDAGLGRKTQYF
>NA|NA|TRBJ1-2|TRBV4-1
TGCGCCAGCAGCCAAGATTCTGCTAACTATGGCTACACCTTC
CASSQDSANYGYTF
>NA|NA|TRBJ1-1|TRBV29-1
TGCAGCGGGCAAGGAGGGATGAACACTGAAGCTTTCTTT
CSGQGGMNTEAFF
>NA|TRBD1|TRBJ1-5|TRBV2
TGTGCCAGCAGTGAAGAGGCAGGGGGTGGCAATCAGCCCCAGCATTTT
CASSEEAGGGNQPQHF
>few|TRBD2|TRBJ2-5|TRBV4-2
TGTGCCAGCAGCCAGGGATACCGGGAGGGGTTAGAGACCCAGTACTTC
CASSQGYREGLETQYF
>NA|TRBD2|TRBJ2-5|TRBV12-5
TGTGCTAGTGGTTTCGGGGGGCAAGAGACCCAGTACTTC
CASGFGGQETQYF
>NA|TRBD2|TRBJ2-7|TRBV2
TGTGCCAGCAGCAGGGGACGTTCGACTAGCGGGAGCCACGAGCAGTACTTC
CASSRGRSTSGSHEQYF
>NA|NA|TRBJ2-1|TRBV6-5
TGTGCCGCGGGGAGCTCCTACCCTTCGGGCAATGAGCAGTTCTTC
CAAGSSYPSGNEQFF
>NA|TRBD1|TRBJ2-1|TRBV28
TGTGCCAGCACCAAACAGGGGGCGGGCAATGAGCAGTTCTTC
CASTKQGAGNEQFF
>NA|TRBD1|TRBJ2-3|TRBV29-1
TGCAGCGTCGGGTTCCCGGGACAGGGAGCAGATACGCAGTATTTT
CSVGFPGQGADTQYF
>NA|TRBD2|TRBJ2-1|TRBV18
TGTGCCAGCTCACCGAGCGGGACCCCTCATGGTTCCTACAATGAGCAGTTCTTC
CASSPSGTPHGSYNEQFF
>NA|NA|TRBJ2-7|TRBV7-3
TGTGCCAGCAGCTTATTTCCCGGGACTCACTACGAGCAGTACTTC
CASSLFPGTHYEQYF
>few|NA|TRBJ1-2|TRBV9
TGTGCCAGCAGCGTAGCGGAGAATGGCTACACCTTC
CASSVAENGYTF
>few|TRBD2|TRBJ2-7|TRBV9
TGTGCCAGCAGCGTAGGGGTTAGCGGGAACTCCTACGAGCAGTACTTC
CASSVGVSGNSYEQYF
>NA|TRBD2|TRBJ2-1|TRBV5-1
TGCGCCAGCAGCCGCGAGGGACTAGCGGCCTCCTACAATGAGCAGTTCTTC
CASSREGLAASYNEQFF
>few|NA|TRBJ2-1|TRBV7-3
TGTGCCAGCAGCCCCCAATACTCCAATGAGCAGTTCTTC
CASSPQYSNEQFF
>NA|NA|TRBJ2-5|TRBV7-9
TGTGCCAGCAGCTTATTCAGACAGGTTTTAGGAGAGACCCAGTACTTC
CASSLFRQVLGETQYF
>NA|NA|TRBJ1-1|TRBV29-1
TGCAGCTCCGCCCTCACAGAGAACACTGAAGCTTTCTTT
CSSALTENTEAFF